This is a list of T cell receptor beta chains from one sample in a study of Ad26.COV2.S vaccination and SARS-CoV-2 variants. Clones were sequenced by immunoSEQ multiplex PCR, and TCRdb holds only the in-frame ones, with some missing. The sample lists roughly 320,000 clones; roughly 80% were seen once. The sample here was peripheral blood, taken in a trial of Ad26.COV2.S vaccine versus placebo. The receptors derive from a person aged 18-60 years who received the Ad26.COV2.S COVID-19 vaccine or a placebo. Each CDR3 is given with its conserved first and last residue. Fields, in order: V gene, J gene, clone size, D gene, CDR3 DNA, CDR3 protein. D genes are given only for firm matches. Size is omitted from some rows. Given values are once, few, many or a class for expanded clones.

V gene: TRBV2
J gene: TRBJ2-6
clone size: -
D gene: TRBD1
CDR3 DNA: TGTGCCAGCAGCGGGGACAGGGTCTCTGGGGCCAACGTCCTGACTTTC
CDR3 protein: CASSGDRVSGANVLTF

V gene: TRBV5-1
J gene: TRBJ1-1
clone size: -
D gene: -
CDR3 DNA: TGCGCCAGCAGCTTGGCCATGGGTGATGGGACTGAAGCTTTCTTT
CDR3 protein: CASSLAMGDGTEAFF

V gene: TRBV4-1
J gene: TRBJ2-7
clone size: -
D gene: -
CDR3 DNA: TGCGCCAGCAGCCTGTCGGACAGAGAGATTACCTACGAGCAGTACTTC
CDR3 protein: CASSLSDREITYEQYF

V gene: TRBV7-9
J gene: TRBJ1-6
clone size: -
D gene: -
CDR3 DNA: TGTGCCAGCAGCTCACACGGGAATTCACCCCTCCACTTT
CDR3 protein: CASSSHGNSPLHF

V gene: TRBV9
J gene: TRBJ1-3
clone size: -
D gene: TRBD1
CDR3 DNA: TGTGCCAGCAGCAAACCGGGACAGGGAGGAGGCAACACCATATATTTT
CDR3 protein: CASSKPGQGGGNTIYF

V gene: TRBV27
J gene: TRBJ1-4
clone size: once
D gene: -
CDR3 DNA: TGTGCCAGCAGGGGCGACAGATTAAATGAAAAACTGTTTTTT
CDR3 protein: CASRGDRLNEKLFF

V gene: TRBV12-3/TRBV12-4
J gene: TRBJ1-1
clone size: many
D gene: -
CDR3 DNA: TGTGCCAGCAGCTTAATGGAAGGACTTGAAGCTTTCTTT
CDR3 protein: CASSLMEGLEAFF

V gene: TRBV7-9
J gene: TRBJ2-7
clone size: -
D gene: TRBD2
CDR3 DNA: TGTGCCAGCAGCTACGGGACTAGCGGGGATTACGAGCAGTACTTC
CDR3 protein: CASSYGTSGDYEQYF

V gene: TRBV9
J gene: TRBJ1-6
clone size: -
D gene: TRBD1
CDR3 DNA: TGTGCCAGCAAAGCAGGGGGCGGCTCCTATAATTCACCCCTCCACTTT
CDR3 protein: CASKAGGGSYNSPLHF

V gene: TRBV9
J gene: TRBJ2-1
clone size: -
D gene: TRBD2
CDR3 DNA: TGTGCCAGCAGCTCCCGACTAGCGGGGGGGAATGAGCAGTTCTTC
CDR3 protein: CASSSRLAGGNEQFF

V gene: TRBV27
J gene: TRBJ1-2
clone size: -
D gene: -
CDR3 DNA: TGTGCCAGCAGCACCTCGTGGGGGGGGTATGGCTACACCTTC
CDR3 protein: CASSTSWGGYGYTF

V gene: TRBV11-3
J gene: TRBJ2-2
clone size: few
D gene: TRBD1
CDR3 DNA: TGTGCCAGCAGCTTGGGACAGGGACACACCGGGGAGCTGTTTTTT
CDR3 protein: CASSLGQGHTGELFF

V gene: TRBV6-1
J gene: TRBJ2-7
clone size: -
D gene: -
CDR3 DNA: TGTGCCAGCAGTGAAGGTCCATACGAGCAGTACTTC
CDR3 protein: CASSEGPYEQYF

V gene: TRBV5-1
J gene: TRBJ1-3
clone size: -
D gene: TRBD1
CDR3 DNA: TGCGCCAGCAGCTCGCGGACAGGGGGGTCGGACACCATATATTTT
CDR3 protein: CASSSRTGGSDTIYF

V gene: TRBV2
J gene: TRBJ1-5
clone size: -
D gene: -
CDR3 DNA: TGTGCCAGCAGTTGGGGGGGACGGGATCAGCCCCAGCATTTT
CDR3 protein: CASSWGGRDQPQHF

V gene: TRBV15
J gene: TRBJ2-3
clone size: -
D gene: -
CDR3 DNA: TGTGCCACCAGCAGAGTTACAGATACGCAGTATTTT
CDR3 protein: CATSRVTDTQYF

V gene: TRBV7-9
J gene: TRBJ2-7
clone size: -
D gene: -
CDR3 DNA: TGTGCCAGCAGCGCTACTCCGGGACGGAACTCCTACGAGCAGTACTTC
CDR3 protein: CASSATPGRNSYEQYF

V gene: TRBV5-1
J gene: TRBJ1-1
clone size: -
D gene: TRBD1
CDR3 DNA: TGCGCCAGCAGCCCGGGGACAGGGAACACTGAAGCTTTCTTT
CDR3 protein: CASSPGTGNTEAFF

V gene: TRBV3-1/TRBV3-2
J gene: TRBJ1-2
clone size: -
D gene: -
CDR3 DNA: TGTGCCAGCAGCCACCGGGGCAACTATGGCTACACCTTC
CDR3 protein: CASSHRGNYGYTF

V gene: TRBV25-1
J gene: TRBJ2-2
clone size: -
D gene: -
CDR3 DNA: TGTGCCAGCAGTGAAACCCGAAAGAACACCGGGGAGCTGTTTTTT
CDR3 protein: CASSETRKNTGELFF

V gene: TRBV7-3
J gene: TRBJ2-7
clone size: -
D gene: TRBD1
CDR3 DNA: TGTGCCAGCAGCTCGGGACAGTTATCCTACGAGCAGTACTTC
CDR3 protein: CASSSGQLSYEQYF

V gene: TRBV6-6
J gene: TRBJ1-6
clone size: -
D gene: -
CDR3 DNA: TGTGCCAGCAGCCGGAATGGGCCCGGACTACGGTCACCCCTCCACTTT
CDR3 protein: CASSRNGPGLRSPLHF